Sequencing of this TCR beta chain was carried out in a study of T cell repertoires in cytomegalovirus infection. Across the study: A matching HLA type, together with CMV infection, was signaled by public TCR beta signatures.

Study observations and caveats: Cumulated frequencies of public TCR beta families served to identify carriers of CMV plus the relevant HLA. It was HLA-C-restricted CMV-specific TCR beta clonotypes that dominated the response ex vivo.

TCRdb called the reads again in MiXCR, with one record for every CDR3 protein. The sample records tens of thousands of distinct CDR3 sequences, 4% being singletons. CDR1 and CDR2 from the germline V gene are DFQATT and SNEGSKA (reference sequence). The CDR3 length is 14 residues. Trimming left V 5 bases short and J 4 bases short, with 17 bases between. The sample holds many counts of this clonotype. Its antigen is currently unknown. Sequencing input: PBMCs. The chain is built from TRBV20-1 and TRBJ1-2; D might be TRBD1 (5 bases). The origin of this receptor is a human donor in good health (CMV status not recorded). Some clones in this sample may be carry-over from other donors' samples. Here the CDR3 reads CSAPDSTAFYGYTF. The CDR3 nucleotides are TGCAGTGCTCCGGACTCGACAGCGTTCTATGGCTACACCTTC.